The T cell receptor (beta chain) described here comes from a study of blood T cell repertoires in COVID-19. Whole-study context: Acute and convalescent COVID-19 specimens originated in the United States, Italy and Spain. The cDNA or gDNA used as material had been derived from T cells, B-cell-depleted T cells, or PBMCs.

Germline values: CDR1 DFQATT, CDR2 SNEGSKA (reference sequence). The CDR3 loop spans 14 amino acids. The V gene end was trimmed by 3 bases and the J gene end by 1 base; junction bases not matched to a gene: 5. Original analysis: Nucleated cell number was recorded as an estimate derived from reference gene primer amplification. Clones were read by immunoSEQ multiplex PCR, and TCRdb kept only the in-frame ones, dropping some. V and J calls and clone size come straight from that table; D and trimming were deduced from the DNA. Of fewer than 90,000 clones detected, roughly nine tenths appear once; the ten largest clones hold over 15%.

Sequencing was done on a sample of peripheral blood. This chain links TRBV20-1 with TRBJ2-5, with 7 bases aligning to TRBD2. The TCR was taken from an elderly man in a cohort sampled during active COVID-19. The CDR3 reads CSASPGLVQETQYF. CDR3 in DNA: TGCAGTGCTAGTCCTGGACTAGTCCAAGAGACCCAGTACTTC.